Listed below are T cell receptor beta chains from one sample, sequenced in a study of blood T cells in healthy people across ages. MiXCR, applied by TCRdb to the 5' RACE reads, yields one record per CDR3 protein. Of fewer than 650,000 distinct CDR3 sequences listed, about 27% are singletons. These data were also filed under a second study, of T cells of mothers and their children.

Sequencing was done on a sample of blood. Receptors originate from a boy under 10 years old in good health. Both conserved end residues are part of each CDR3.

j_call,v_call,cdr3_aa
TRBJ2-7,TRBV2,CASTLQGELAHEQYF
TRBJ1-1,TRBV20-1,CSAGSRTGVLKAFF
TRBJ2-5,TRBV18,CASSRTSGSGETQYF
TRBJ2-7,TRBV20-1,CSALEEGYEQYF
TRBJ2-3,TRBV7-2,CASSRQTASTDTQYF
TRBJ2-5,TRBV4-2,CASSSLSGGRQTQYF
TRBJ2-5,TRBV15,CASARVGETQYF
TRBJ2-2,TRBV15,CAIKEGAGRTGELFF
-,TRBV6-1,CASSDPSSGVEQYF
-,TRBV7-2,CASSSLFNEQFF
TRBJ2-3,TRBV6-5,CASSYEADADTQYF
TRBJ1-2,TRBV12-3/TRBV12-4,CASSFSASGLDGYTF
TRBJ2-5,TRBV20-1,CSAIENYQEYQETQYF
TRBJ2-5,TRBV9,CASSVDPQAGGAATQYF
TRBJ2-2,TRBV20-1,CSVRGANTGELFF
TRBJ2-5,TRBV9,CASSVGIRDSKETQYF
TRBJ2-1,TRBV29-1,CSASRSGAYNEQFF
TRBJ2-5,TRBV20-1,CSASGLVLETQYF
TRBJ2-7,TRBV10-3,CAISAGPADLSYEQCF
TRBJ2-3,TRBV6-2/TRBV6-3,CASSYSRARIEDTQYF
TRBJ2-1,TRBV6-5,CASSPRTGKSYNEQFF
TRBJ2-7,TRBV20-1,CSARSGSSGSYEQYF
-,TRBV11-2,CASSSLSGSMDEQYF
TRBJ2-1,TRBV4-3,CASSQDQAGYSYNEQFF
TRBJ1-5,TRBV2,CASSEAQAGSSNQPQHF
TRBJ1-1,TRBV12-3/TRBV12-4,CASSPTRDGQAFF
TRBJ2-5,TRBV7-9,CASSSYDLTGEETQYF
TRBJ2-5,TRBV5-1,CASSLGTGGSQETQYF
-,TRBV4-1,CASSQGQASSYEQYF
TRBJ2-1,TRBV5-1,CASSLGQSLYNEQFF
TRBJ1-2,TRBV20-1,CSARGTGYYGYTF
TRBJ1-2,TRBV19,CASRGGDRADYGYTF
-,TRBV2,CASSSGLLAYEQYF
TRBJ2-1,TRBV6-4,CASSARADNEQFF
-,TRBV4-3,CASSQEPPGEYNEQFF
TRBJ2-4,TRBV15,CATSRDPGGGFNIQYF
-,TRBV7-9,CASSLAGVLYEQYF
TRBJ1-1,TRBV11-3,CASSTTANTEAFF
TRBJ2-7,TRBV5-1,CASSLAGGGIYEQYF
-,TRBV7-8,CASSPRLANEQFF
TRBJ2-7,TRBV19,CASSIGGQFSYEQYF
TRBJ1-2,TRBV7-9,CASRPAGGGGYTF
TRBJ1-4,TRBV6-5,CASSYSGGSGEKLFF
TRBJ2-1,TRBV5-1,CASSFFTVAGSNEQFF
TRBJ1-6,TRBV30,CAWSGGRVSSYNSPLHF
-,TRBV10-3,CAISGGQGGYSEQFF
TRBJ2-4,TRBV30,CARSGVDRLAKNIQYF
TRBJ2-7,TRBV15,CATSRDTYEQYF
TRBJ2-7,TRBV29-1,CSVRRGVGQYF
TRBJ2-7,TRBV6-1,CASRATGYGEQYF
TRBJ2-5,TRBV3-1,CASSQATEVIETQYF